This entry features one T cell receptor beta chain sequence. Its antigen is currently unknown. This record comes from a study of cytomegalovirus exposure and HLA in healthy donors. The study's findings and limits: Some TCR beta chains (more than 150 of them) were listed as cytomegalovirus-associated.

CDR1 MDHEN and CDR2 SYDVKM come from the germline V gene. The CDR3 covers 14 residues. V was pared by 8 bases and J by 10 bases, with 21 bases between. Vbeta (60) and Jbeta (13) primers were used in the PCR. Produced via immunoSEQ multiplex PCR; TCRdb's table is partial and in-frame only. The sample gives more than 150,000 clones, approximately 82% of which show up once; about 2% is in the top ten. The clonotype comes from a woman aged 18-29 years in good health and CMV-seropositive. The sample consisted of PBMCs. This chain links TRBV28 with TRBJ2-1; tentatively, D is TRBD2 (6 bases). The CDR3 sequence is CASQPGDAFGEQFF. The CDR3 nucleotides read TGTGCCAGCCAACCGGGGGACGCTTTTGGAGAGCAGTTCTTC.